A single sample is the source of the 21 T cell receptor beta chains below, sequenced in a study of control samples from healthy donors and cancer patients. Using immunoSEQ multiplex PCR, the repertoire was profiled, and TCRdb retains in-frame clones only, with some absent. The sample comprises about 160,000 clones, 90% to 95% of which are singletons, and 8.5% rests with the top ten. Sequenced: blood. These TCRs come from a woman aged 40 to 55 in good health.

The CDR3, as DNA: TGTGCTAGGGGGGGGAGGGGTACTAGCGGGCCGAGCTCCTACAATGAGCAGTTCTTC. This encodes CARGGRGTSGPSSYNEQFF. The rearrangement links TRBV12-5 to TRBJ2-1, with 9 bases lining up with TRBD2. V was clipped by 9 bases and J by 0 bases; unmatched bases: 18. This CDR3 is built from 19 residues. CDR1 and CDR2 (germline): LGHNT, FRNRAP. Together with reference TRBV12-5 and TRBJ2-1, the CDR3 gives the full variable domain: DARVTQTPRHKVTEMGQEVTMRCQPILGHNTVFWYRQTMMQGLELLAYFRNRAPLDDSGMPKDRFSAEMPDATLATLKIQPSEPRDSAVYFCARGGRGTSGPSSYNEQFFGPGTRLTVL.

V usage is TRBV7-2 and J usage is TRBJ2-7, with 7 bases identical to TRBD2. With 2 bases clipped from V and 2 bases from J, the junction kept 6 bases outside the gene matches. Germline CDR1 SGHTA, CDR2 FQGNSA. This CDR3 has 15 residues. CDR3 in DNA: TGTGCCAGCAGCTTATGGCGGGGGAAAACCTACGAGCAGTACTTC. Encoded protein: CASSLWRGKTYEQYF.

V gene TRBV27 combines with J gene TRBJ2-5; 7 bases line up with TRBD2. The junction had 12 bases not matched to a gene; V was cut back by 6 bases and J by 5 bases. CDR1 MNHEY and CDR2 SMNVEV come from the germline V gene (reference sequence). This CDR3 contains 15 residues. CDR3 nucleotide sequence: TGTGCCAGCAGCTTCCAGATGGGGGAGGGGGAGACCCAGTACTTC. It specifies CASSFQMGEGETQYF.

V usage is TRBV7-2 and J usage is TRBJ1-2; tentative D call: TRBD1 (5 bases). Trimming left V 3 bases short and J 4 bases short, with 15 bases between. Germline-derived CDR1 and CDR2 are SGHTA and FQGNSA. The CDR3 sequence is 15 residues long. The CDR3 DNA follows: TGTGCCAGCAGCTTCTCCGGGGGAGGTAGCTATGGCTACACCTTC. As protein: CASSFSGGGSYGYTF.

The genes are TRBV24-1 and TRBJ2-2, with 10 bases matching TRBD1. V lost 6 bases and J lost 7; bases outside the gene matches: 7. Per the germline V gene, CDR1 is KGHDR and CDR2 is SFDVKD. This CDR3 contains 15 residues. The CDR3 spells CATSSAGQGNGELFF. The CDR3, as DNA: TGTGCCACCAGTTCCGCGGGACAGGGGAACGGGGAGCTGTTTTTT.

The J gene is TRBJ2-2, the V gene TRBV7-2; D call uncertain. The V and J ends lost 4 bases and 6 bases respectively, with 9 bases between them. The CDR3 extends over 13 amino acids. Germline CDR1 reads SGHTA; CDR2 reads FQGNSA. In DNA form, the CDR3 reads TGTGCCAGCAGCTCTCGGGCGCCCGGGGAGCTGTTTTTT. This translates into CASSSRAPGELFF.

The chain has TRBV27 and TRBJ2-7, with D perhaps matching TRBD2 (7 bases). Trimming cost V 5 bases and J 6 bases, with 29 bases left between them. Germline V gene lookup returns CDR1 MNHEY and CDR2 SMNVEV (reference sequence). The CDR3 runs to 18 residues. CDR3: CASSRQLGGGAALVEQYF. For the CDR3, the DNA is TGTGCCAGCAGTCGCCAGTTGGGGGGGGGCGCCGCCTTAGTCGAGCAGTACTTC.

The chain is built from TRBV6-5 and TRBJ1-5, with D unresolved. Germline-derived CDR1 and CDR2 are MNHEY and SVGAGI. Trimming took off 5 bases at V and 2 bases at J, with 13 bases between the two ends. The CDR3 is 15 residues long. Written as DNA, the CDR3 is TGTGCCAGCAGTCCTACTTACGAGGGCAATCAGCCCCAGCATTTT. Protein: CASSPTYEGNQPQHF.

The chain carries TRBV7-9 and TRBJ1-1, with 10 bases lining up with TRBD1. Trimming removed 5 bases from V and 7 bases from J; junction bases left unmatched: 10. Germline V gene sequence: CDR1 SEHNR, CDR2 FQNEAQ (reference sequence). The CDR3 loop spans 15 amino acids. The CDR3 DNA sequence: TGTGCCAGCAGCCTTTTCCGGGACAGGGGCGATGAAGCTTTCTTT. Translating gives CASSLFRDRGDEAFF.

The chain's CDR3 is CATSRGGASYEQYF. CDR3 nucleotides: TGTGCCACCAGCAGAGGCGGGGCCTCCTACGAGCAGTACTTC. The V and J genes are TRBV15 and TRBJ2-7; possible D gene TRBD2, 6 bases. The V gene lost 1 base and the J gene lost 0 bases, with 7 bases spanning the gap. The CDR3 length is 14 residues. Per germline, CDR1 LNHNV and CDR2 YYDKDF (reference sequence). Complete variable domain (other parts from reference TRBV15 and TRBJ2-7): DAMVIQNPRYQVTQFGKPVTLSCSQTLNHNVMYWYQQKSSQAPKLLFHYYDKDFNNEADTPDNFQSRRPNTSFCFLDIRSPGLGDTAMYLCATSRGGASYEQYFGPGTRLTVT.

DNA for the CDR3: TGTGCCAGTAAGACACCCGACGGACAGGGAAATTCACCCCTCCACTTT. Translation gives CASKTPDGQGNSPLHF. V usage is TRBV19 and J usage is TRBJ1-6, with 8 nucleotides matching TRBD1. Germline CDR1 and CDR2: LNHDA and SQIVND (reference sequence). V was clipped by 7 bases and J by 7 bases; unmatched bases: 12. The CDR3 extends over 16 amino acids.

This chain joins TRBV25-1 and TRBJ2-7; D remains ambiguous. Trimming took off 3 bases at V and 3 bases at J, with 3 bases between the two ends. Per the germline V gene, CDR1 is MGHDK and CDR2 is SYGVNS. This CDR3 is 11 amino acids long. The CDR3 sequence is CASSEGYEQYF. CDR3 DNA sequence: TGTGCCAGCAGTGAGGGCTACGAGCAGTACTTC.

This clone has a single count. The chain has TRBV18 and TRBJ1-4, with a possible D match to TRBD1 (6 bases). The germline V and J ends were trimmed by 3 bases and 5 bases, with 22 bases remaining between them. Germline V gene lookup returns CDR1 KGHSH and CDR2 LQKENI. The CDR3 covers 18 residues. The CDR3 bases are TGTGCCAGCTCACCCACACGCCGAAGACAGGCCCAAAATGAAAAACTGTTTTTT. Its protein product is CASSPTRRRQAQNEKLFF.

The CDR3 sequence is CASSVAQGMSTDTQYF. CDR3 coding DNA: TGTGCCAGCAGCGTAGCCCAGGGCATGAGCACAGATACGCAGTATTTT. This chain connects TRBV9 to TRBJ2-3; possible D gene TRBD1, 5 bases. Germline loops: CDR1 SGDLS, CDR2 YYNGEE. This CDR3 is built from 16 residues. Deletions cut 0 bases from V and 0 bases from J, with 11 bases between.

Written as DNA, the CDR3 is TGCGCCAGCAGTCTCAGCGGGGGGAACACCGGGGAGCTGTTTTTT. Translation: CASSLSGGNTGELFF. The chain carries TRBV4-1 and TRBJ2-2; 8 bases align to TRBD2. Germline V CDR1 and CDR2: MGHRA, YSYEKL. The J segment lost 1 base and the V segment lost 6 bases, leaving 4 bases of the junction unmatched. The CDR3 has 15 amino acids.

The V and J genes are TRBV6-2 or TRBV6-3 and TRBJ1-2, with 7 nucleotides matching TRBD1. Trimming at V came to 2 bases and at J to 7 bases, leaving 7 bases not matched to a gene. Germline assignment: CDR1 MNHEY and CDR2 SVGEGT. This CDR3 is 14 amino acids long. CDR3 in amino acids: CASSYPRQGGGYTF. The DNA for the CDR3 is TGTGCCAGCAGTTACCCAAGACAGGGAGGTGGCTACACCTTC.

This chain uses TRBV28 with TRBJ1-5; no reliable D call. This CDR3 is 15 amino acids long. Germline CDR1 MDHEN, CDR2 SYDVKM. V was shortened by 3 bases and J by 0 bases, with 9 bases between the two germline ends. Here the CDR3 DNA reads TGTGCCAGCAGTTTGCAAGAATATAGCAATCAGCCCCAGCATTTT. Its protein is CASSLQEYSNQPQHF. The whole variable domain, remainder taken from reference TRBV28 and TRBJ1-5, is DVKVTQSSRYLVKRTGEKVFLECVQDMDHENMFWYRQDPGLGLRLIYFSYDVKMKEKGDIPEGYSVSREKKERFSLILESASTNQTSMYLCASSLQEYSNQPQHFGDGTRLSIL.

The rearrangement links TRBV6-5 to TRBJ1-6; TRBD1 might be the D (5 bases). The V end lost 4 bases, the J end lost 6 bases, and 16 bases lay between the germline ends. The germline gives CDR1 MNHEY, CDR2 SVGAGI. The CDR3 is made up of 16 amino acids. The CDR3 sequence: CASSSSGPSINSPLHF. The DNA of the CDR3 is TGTGCCAGCAGTTCCTCGGGGCCCTCCATTAATTCACCCCTCCACTTT.

The rearrangement links TRBV5-5 to TRBJ1-1, with D uncertain. V was shortened by 1 base and J by 1 base, with 11 bases between the two germline ends. This CDR3 has 15 residues. Germline values: CDR1 SGHKS, CDR2 YYEKEE (reference sequence). This chain's CDR3 is CASSLLVVANTEAFF. The CDR3 nucleotides are TGTGCCAGCAGCTTGTTGGTGGTGGCGAACACTGAAGCTTTCTTT.

The chain uses TRBV15 and TRBJ1-5; D unclear. In germline, CDR1 is LNHNV, CDR2 YYDKDF (reference sequence). The CDR3 sequence is 14 residues long. The V and J ends lost 3 bases and 0 bases respectively, with 6 bases between them. Here the CDR3 reads CATSSRDSNQPQHF. DNA for the CDR3: TGTGCCACCAGCAGCCGGGATAGCAATCAGCCCCAGCATTTT. The entire variable domain, with the rest obtained from reference TRBV15 and TRBJ1-5, is as follows: DAMVIQNPRYQVTQFGKPVTLSCSQTLNHNVMYWYQQKSSQAPKLLFHYYDKDFNNEADTPDNFQSRRPNTSFCFLDIRSPGLGDTAMYLCATSSRDSNQPQHFGDGTRLSIL.

This chain's CDR3 is CAWRRGWGTEAFF. CDR3 sequence (DNA): TGTGCCTGGAGGAGGGGATGGGGCACTGAAGCTTTCTTT. This rearrangement joins TRBV30 to TRBJ1-1; TRBD1 is a possible D gene (5 bases). Germline assignment: CDR1 GTSNPN and CDR2 SVGIG (reference sequence). Trimming removed 3 bases at V and 4 bases at J, with 12 bases between. The CDR3 has 13 residues. The variable domain in full, with the rest retrieved from reference TRBV30 and TRBJ1-1, is SQTIHQWPATLVQPVGSPLSLECTVEGTSNPNLYWYRQAAGRGLQLLFYSVGIGQISSEVPQNLSASRPQDRQFILSSKKLLLSDSGFYLCAWRRGWGTEAFFGQGTRLTVV.